This TCR beta chain emerged from a study of spatial heterogeneity in lung cancer. Study information: Raw reads contained each unique TCR and UMI combination more than ten times on average. General study findings and limits: Expanded tumor TCRs that were ubiquitous appeared in blood more at resection than follow-up.

The CDR3 sequence is 13 residues long. V shed 4 bases and J shed 5 bases, with 12 bases lying between them. Per germline, CDR1 SGHRS and CDR2 YFSETQ. Time point described: sample taken at primary tumor resection. Frozen PBMC, nontumor lung or tumor provided whole RNA, which was sequenced unsorted. TCRdb re-called the 5' RACE reads through MiXCR, storing one row per CDR3 protein. The sample includes about 92,000 distinct CDR3 sequences, 9.5% to 15% of them seen just once. In its sample, this clonotype was seen a few times. Its antigen is unidentified. This chain connects TRBV5-1 to TRBJ2-5; D unresolved. This TCR derives from a male donor with early-stage non-small cell lung cancer. The sequenced sample was PBMCs, obtained at surgery. CDR3 in amino acids: CASSTNVGETQYF. CDR3 coding DNA: TGCGCCAGCAGCACTAACGTGGGGGAGACCCAGTACTTC.